This TCR beta chain was identified during a study of identical twins. General observations from the study: Conclusions leaned on cross-sectional statistical analysis and did not track the same donors over time.

TCRdb reanalysed the 5' RACE reads using MiXCR and keeps one entry per CDR3 protein. This sample carries more than 200,000 distinct CDR3 sequences, about 14% of them seen once, and the ten largest clones take under 9.5%. CDR3 length equals 18 residues. Germline values: CDR1 LGHNA, CDR2 YSLEER. J gave up 0 bases and V 4 bases, and 12 bases lay outside the gene matches. This clonotype was observed a few times. Its antigen remains unknown. The sample taken for sequencing was memory (CD45RO+) T cells sorted from blood. V and J are TRBV4-3 and TRBJ2-4; 7 bases map to TRBD1. This clonotype originated in a woman in her late teens or twenties in good health. The CDR3 DNA follows: TGCGCCAGCAGCCCTTCTGCGGGCAGGGGGTTAGCCAAAAACATTCAGTACTTC. It codes for CASSPSAGRGLAKNIQYF.